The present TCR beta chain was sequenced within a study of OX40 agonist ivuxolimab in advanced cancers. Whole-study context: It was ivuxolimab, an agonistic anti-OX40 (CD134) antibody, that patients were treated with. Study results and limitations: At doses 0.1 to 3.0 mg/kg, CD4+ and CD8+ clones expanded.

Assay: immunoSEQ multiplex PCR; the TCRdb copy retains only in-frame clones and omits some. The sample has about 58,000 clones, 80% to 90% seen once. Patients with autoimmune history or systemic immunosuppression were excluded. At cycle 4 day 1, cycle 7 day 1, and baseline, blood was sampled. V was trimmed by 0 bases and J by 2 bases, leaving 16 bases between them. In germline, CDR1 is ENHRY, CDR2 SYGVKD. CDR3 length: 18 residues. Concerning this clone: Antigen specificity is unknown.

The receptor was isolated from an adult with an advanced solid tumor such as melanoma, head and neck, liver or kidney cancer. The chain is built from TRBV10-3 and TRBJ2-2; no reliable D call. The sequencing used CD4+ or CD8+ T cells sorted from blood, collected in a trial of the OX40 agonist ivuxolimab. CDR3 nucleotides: TGTGCCATCAGTGAGTCGATTTACGGCAGCGAAAACACCGGGGAGCTGTTTTTT. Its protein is CAISESIYGSENTGELFF.